The T cell receptor beta chain under discussion was sequenced for a study of tumor-infiltrating lymphocytes in primary liver carcinoma. The CDR3 has 15 amino acids. Germline-derived CDR1 and CDR2 are SQVTM and ANQGSEA. Trimming left V 3 bases short and J 8 bases short, with 22 bases between. Researchers drew blood RNA from unsorted whole blood and extracted germline DNA as well. Total RNA (roughly 550 ng) served as template for TCR beta cDNA synthesis primed by a constant-region primer. A slightly modified ARM-PCR protocol with three nested multiplex PCR rounds produced these TCR beta libraries. For approximately 9 cycles apiece, the opening two PCR rounds ran with TRBV1-TRBV30 forward primers and a C-beta reverse primer. One entry per CDR3 protein results from TCRdb running MiXCR on the multiplex PCR reads. The sample yields 180,000 or so distinct CDR3 sequences, less than 65% seen once.

Sequencing was performed on peripheral blood. The source is a man aged 40-55 years with primary liver carcinoma and hepatitis B virus infection. V gene TRBV29-1 combines with J gene TRBJ1-2; D might be TRBD1 (6 bases). CDR3: CSVESPTGRGGGYTF. CDR3 in DNA: TGCAGCGTTGAGTCACCTACGGGCAGGGGTGGGGGCTACACCTTC.